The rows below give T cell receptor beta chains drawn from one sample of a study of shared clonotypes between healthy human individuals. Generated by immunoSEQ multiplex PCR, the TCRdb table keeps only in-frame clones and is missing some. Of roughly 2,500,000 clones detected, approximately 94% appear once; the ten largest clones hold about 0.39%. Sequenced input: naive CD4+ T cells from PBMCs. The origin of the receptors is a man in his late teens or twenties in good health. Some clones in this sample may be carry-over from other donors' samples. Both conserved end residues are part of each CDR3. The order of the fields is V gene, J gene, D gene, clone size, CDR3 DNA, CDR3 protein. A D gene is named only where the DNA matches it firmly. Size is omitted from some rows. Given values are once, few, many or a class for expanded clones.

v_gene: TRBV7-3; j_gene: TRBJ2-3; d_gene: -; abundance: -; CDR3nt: TGTGCCAGCAGCCCCCTCTTAGGGAGCACAGATACGCAGTATTTT; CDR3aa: CASSPLLGSTDTQYF
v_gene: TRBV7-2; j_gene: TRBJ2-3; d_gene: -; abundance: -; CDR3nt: TGTGCCAGCAGCTTAGCGAGGGGAATAGATACGCAGTATTTT; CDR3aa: CASSLARGIDTQYF
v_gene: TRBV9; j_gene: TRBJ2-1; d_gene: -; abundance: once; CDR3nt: TGTGCCAGCAGCGCAGGAATCCGACTGGACTACAATGAGCAGTTCTTC; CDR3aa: CASSAGIRLDYNEQFF
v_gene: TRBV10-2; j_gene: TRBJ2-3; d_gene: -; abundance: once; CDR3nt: TGCGCCAGCAGGGACCGGTTATGGAACACGCAGTATTTT; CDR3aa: CASRDRLWNTQYF
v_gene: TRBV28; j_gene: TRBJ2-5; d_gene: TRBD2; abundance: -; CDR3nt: TGTGCCAGCAGATCGGGACTAGCACGGCAAGAGACCCAGTACTTC; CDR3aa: CASRSGLARQETQYF
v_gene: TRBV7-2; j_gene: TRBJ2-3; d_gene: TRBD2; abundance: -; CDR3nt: TGTGCCAGCAGCTACGGACTAGCGGGGAGCACAGATACGCAGTATTTT; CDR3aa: CASSYGLAGSTDTQYF
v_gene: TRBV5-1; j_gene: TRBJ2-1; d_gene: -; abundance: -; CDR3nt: TGCGCCAGCAGCTTGGGGGCCGCGGACCCCGGGGATGAGCAGTTCTTC; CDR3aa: CASSLGAADPGDEQFF
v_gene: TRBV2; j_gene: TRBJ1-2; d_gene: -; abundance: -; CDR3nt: TGTGCCAGCAGTGATCTAATTTGGGGCGGCGGCTACACCTTC; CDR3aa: CASSDLIWGGGYTF
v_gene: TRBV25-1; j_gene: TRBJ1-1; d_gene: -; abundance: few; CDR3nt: TGTGCCAGCAGATCAGGGGCGCGCACTGAAGCTTTCTTT; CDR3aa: CASRSGARTEAFF
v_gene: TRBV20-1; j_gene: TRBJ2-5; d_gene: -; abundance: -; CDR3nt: TGCAGTGCACCTTTCCTAGGGACCCAGTACTTC; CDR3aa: CSAPFLGTQYF
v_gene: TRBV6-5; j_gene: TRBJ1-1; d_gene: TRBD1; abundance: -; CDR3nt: TGTGCCAGCAGTAACCGGAGACAGGGGGGGACTGAAGCTTTCTTT; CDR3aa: CASSNRRQGGTEAFF
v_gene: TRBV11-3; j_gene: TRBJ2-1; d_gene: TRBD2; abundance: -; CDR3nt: TGTGCCAGCAGCCTCCGGACTAGCGGGAGATTTAGCTCCTACAATGAGCAGTTCTTC; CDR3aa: CASSLRTSGRFSSYNEQFF
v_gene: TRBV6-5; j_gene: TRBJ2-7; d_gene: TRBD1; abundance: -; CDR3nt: TGTGCCAGCAGACGACAGGGGGGGAAGGCCTACGAGCAGTACTTC; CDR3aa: CASRRQGGKAYEQYF
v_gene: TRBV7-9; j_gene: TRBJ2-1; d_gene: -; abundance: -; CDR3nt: TGTGCCAGCAGCCCCAGACTAGGTTCGCGTGAGCAGTTCTTC; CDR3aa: CASSPRLGSREQFF
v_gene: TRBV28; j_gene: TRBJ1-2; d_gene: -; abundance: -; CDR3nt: TGTGCCAGCGCCGGACTCTATGGCTACACCTTC; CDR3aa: CASAGLYGYTF
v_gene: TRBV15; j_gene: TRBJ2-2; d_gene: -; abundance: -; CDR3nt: TGTGCCACCAGCAGAGGAGTAGCGAACACCGGGGAGCTGTTTTTT; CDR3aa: CATSRGVANTGELFF
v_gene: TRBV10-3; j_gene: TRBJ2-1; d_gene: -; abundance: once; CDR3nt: TGTGCCATCAGCGCGGACAGATACTCCTACAATGAGCAGTTCTTC; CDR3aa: CAISADRYSYNEQFF
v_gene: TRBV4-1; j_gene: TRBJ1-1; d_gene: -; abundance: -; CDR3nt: TGCGCCAGCAGCCAAGGGCCCTTGCGGACGGCAAGGAACACTGAAGCTTTCTTT; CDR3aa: CASSQGPLRTARNTEAFF
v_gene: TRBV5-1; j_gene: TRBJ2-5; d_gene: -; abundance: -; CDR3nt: TGCGCCAGCAGCTTGGCAGGACGCCAAGAGACCCAGTACTTC; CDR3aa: CASSLAGRQETQYF
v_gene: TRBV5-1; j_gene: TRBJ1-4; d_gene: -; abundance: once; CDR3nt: TGCGCCAGCAGGAAACAAGACAGTGCAACTAATGAAAAACTGTTTTTT; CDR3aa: CASRKQDSATNEKLFF
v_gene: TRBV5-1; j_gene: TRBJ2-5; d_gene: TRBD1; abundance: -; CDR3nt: TGCGCCAGCAGTTCAGGGGGCGGAGAGACCCAGTACTTC; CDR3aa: CASSSGGGETQYF
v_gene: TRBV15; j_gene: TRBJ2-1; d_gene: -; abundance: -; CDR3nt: TGTGCCACCGGCCCGAGCTCCTACAATGAGCAGTTCTTC; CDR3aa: CATGPSSYNEQFF
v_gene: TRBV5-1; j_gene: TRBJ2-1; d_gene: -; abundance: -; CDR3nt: TGCGCCAGCAGCCCCGACTCTTTGAGCTCCTACAATGAGCAGTTCTTC; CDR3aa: CASSPDSLSSYNEQFF
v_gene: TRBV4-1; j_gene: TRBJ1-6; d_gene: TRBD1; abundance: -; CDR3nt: TGCGCCAGCAGCCAAGATCTGGCAGGGGGAAGTTCACCCCTCCACTTT; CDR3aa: CASSQDLAGGSSPLHF
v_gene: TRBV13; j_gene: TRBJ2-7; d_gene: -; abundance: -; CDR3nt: TGTGCCAGCAGCTTCGGCAGGGCCAGCTCCTACGAGCAGTACTTC; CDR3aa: CASSFGRASSYEQYF
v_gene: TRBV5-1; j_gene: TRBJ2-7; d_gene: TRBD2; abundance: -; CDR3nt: TGCGCCAGCAGCTTGGTCGTAGCGGGGTCCTACGAGCAGTACTTC; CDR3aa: CASSLVVAGSYEQYF
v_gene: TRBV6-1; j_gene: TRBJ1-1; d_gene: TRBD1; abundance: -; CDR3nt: TGTGCCAGCAGCAGGGACAGAAGTTTGAACACTGAAGCTTTCTTT; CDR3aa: CASSRDRSLNTEAFF
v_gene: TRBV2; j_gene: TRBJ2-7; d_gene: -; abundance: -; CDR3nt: TGTGCCACCGGTGTAGGATACGAGCAGTACTTC; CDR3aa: CATGVGYEQYF
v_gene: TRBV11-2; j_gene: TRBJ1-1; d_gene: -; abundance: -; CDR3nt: TGTGCCAGCAGCTCTCGGGGAGACGCTTTCTTT; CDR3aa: CASSSRGDAFF
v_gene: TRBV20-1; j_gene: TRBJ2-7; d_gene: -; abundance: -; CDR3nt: TGCAGTGTCAGGCGGGGCTACGAGCAGTACTTC; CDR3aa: CSVRRGYEQYF
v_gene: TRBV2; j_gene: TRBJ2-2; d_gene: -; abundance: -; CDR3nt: TGTGCCAGCAGTTCGACCAGTGCGAACACCGGGGAGCTGTTTTTT; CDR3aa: CASSSTSANTGELFF
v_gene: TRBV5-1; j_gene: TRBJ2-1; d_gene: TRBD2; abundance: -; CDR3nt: TGCGCCAGCAGCTTAGGGACTAGCGGGAGGGTGGCGCAGTTCTTC; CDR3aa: CASSLGTSGRVAQFF
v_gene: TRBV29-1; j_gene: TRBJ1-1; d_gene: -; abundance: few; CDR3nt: TGCAGCGTTGGCCAGGTGTTAGGGAACACTGAAGCTTTCTTT; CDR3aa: CSVGQVLGNTEAFF
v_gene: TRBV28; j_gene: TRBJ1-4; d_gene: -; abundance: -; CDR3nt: TGTGCCAGCAGTTGGGGGGAGGAAAAACTGTTTTTT; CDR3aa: CASSWGEEKLFF